This is a list of T cell receptor beta chains from one sample in a study of blood T cells in healthy people across ages. TCRdb redid the calling of the 5' RACE reads with MiXCR, one entry per CDR3 protein. The sample has about 640,000 distinct CDR3 sequences, under 70% seen once. Sequencing input: blood. The receptors were gathered from a man aged 60-69 years in good health. CDR3s leave out the opening cysteine and the closing phenylalanine or tryptophan. Some rows mark clone size as missing; the rest say once, few, many or name a class of expanded clone.

v_gene | abundance | CDR3aa
TRBV6-1 | . | ASSESVGYNEQF
TRBV10-2 | . | ASSDRKPYQPQH
TRBV29-1 | . | SVADRGQWYGYT
TRBV5-1 | . | ASSFRFWTSGTGDTQY
TRBV4-2 | . | ASSQDYGHPNQPQH
TRBV4-2 | once | ASSQDVGGAGANVLT
TRBV20-1 | . | SARPGTSGGPYNEQF
TRBV20-1 | . | SARDGAGNSYEQY
TRBV12-3/TRBV12-4 | few | ASSFASGGAYEQY
TRBV12-3/TRBV12-4 | . | ASSFWNSGVTGSEAF
TRBV20-1 | . | SARAPDDRGRSPYNEQF
TRBV29-1 | few | SVGKTGSGETQY
TRBV20-1 | . | SAPFSVGQY
TRBV3-1 | . | ASSLGEGRANSPLH
TRBV5-1 | . | ASSTDRGPLH
TRBV5-1 | once | ASSLEGHLSENIQY
TRBV5-6 | once | ASSSSLAGGRHNEQF
TRBV3-1 | . | ASSQDSSNYGYT
TRBV5-5 | once | ASSLSPPSNTGELF
TRBV14 | . | ASTRTGGYNEQY
TRBV5-1 | . | ASSLVYGTNTEAF
TRBV4-1 | . | ASSRQARDNYEQY
TRBV2 | . | ASSEDSSSKNIQY
TRBV20-1 | . | SAHREPYEQY
TRBV20-1 | many | SATPGQVQETQY
TRBV29-1 | . | SPPPGTEYQETQY
TRBV9 | few | ASSVAGGYQETQY
TRBV29-1 | . | SVASLRGGDTQY
TRBV18 | . | ASSARTGPNTEAF
TRBV5-5 | once | ASSLPRTATNEKLF
TRBV20-1 | once | SARMGALETQY
TRBV2 | . | ASRGDYTYNEQF
TRBV7-9 | . | ASGRSPTYEQY
TRBV7-8 | few | ASSFSRDSYEQY
TRBV20-1 | few | SALAGGRSYNEQF
TRBV5-6 | . | ASSLFMASRFGTQY
TRBV20-1 | . | SASSTRDTQY
TRBV5-1 | . | ASSLVANTGSDTQY
TRBV4-3 | . | ASSQDAGENTDTQY
TRBV12-3/TRBV12-4 | . | ASSLMGQVTDTQY
TRBV5-1 | . | ASSLWAGRGNEQF
TRBV7-2 | . | ASSLLGLAGPDTDTQY
TRBV3-1 | . | ASSPSTGTWNEQY
TRBV6-6 | . | ASNPGQNYNSPLH
TRBV11-2 | . | ASSLREYNEQY
TRBV24-1 | once | ATSDPAGGGSETQY
TRBV6-2/TRBV6-3 | . | ASSSPSGGSYNEQF
TRBV29-1 | . | SVAATGAVGETQY
TRBV4-1 | few | ASKAPDLNTEAF